These 21 T cell receptor beta chains originate from one sample sequenced in a study of shared clonotypes between healthy human individuals. Data came from immunoSEQ multiplex PCR; TCRdb stores just in-frame clones and leaves some out. The top ten hold around 0.15% of the sample, which has roughly 2.6 million clones, around nine tenths seen once. The material sequenced was naive CD4+ T cells sorted from blood. As for subset: CD45RA+ positively selected. These receptors were collected from a man aged 18 to 29 in good health.

This sequence joins TRBV4-1 and TRBJ1-5; possibly TRBD1 for D (5 bases). CDR1 MGHRA and CDR2 YSYEKL come from the germline V gene. This CDR3 has 15 amino acids. Trimming removed 0 bases from V and 7 bases from J, with 13 bases in between. Written as DNA, the CDR3 is TGCGCCAGCAGCCAAGAATCGGACACGAGGCAGCCCCAGCATTTT. Protein: CASSQESDTRQPQHF.

This clone showed up just once. The CDR3 loop is CASSWGTGGAGNEQFF. In DNA, the CDR3 is TGTGCCAGCAGTTGGGGGACAGGGGGCGCAGGCAATGAGCAGTTCTTC. The V gene is TRBV28, the J gene TRBJ2-1, with TRBD1 matching 12 bases. J was trimmed by 6 bases and V by 4 bases; bases with no gene match: 7. CDR3 length: 16 residues. Per germline, CDR1 MDHEN and CDR2 SYDVKM.

The chain recombines TRBV19 with TRBJ2-5, with D tentatively TRBD2 (6 bases). There are 16 residues in the CDR3. The V end lost 5 bases, the J end lost 0 bases, and 16 bases lay between the germline ends. CDR1 is LNHDA, CDR2 SQIVND, per germline (reference sequence). The CDR3 DNA is TGTGCCAGTAGTCGTGCGGGACCACCGTACCAAGAGACCCAGTACTTC. This encodes CASSRAGPPYQETQYF.

This rearrangement joins TRBV7-2 to TRBJ2-4; D gene uncertain. The CDR3 runs 16 residues. V lost 3 bases, J lost 6 bases, and 18 bases lay in between. Germline CDR1 and CDR2: SGHTA and FQGNSA. This chain's CDR3 is CASSLSWPPTPNIQYF. The DNA of the CDR3 is TGTGCCAGCAGCTTGTCGTGGCCCCCCACCCCAAACATTCAGTACTTC.

The V and J genes are TRBV10-1 and TRBJ1-5; possibly TRBD1 for D (5 bases). V was clipped by 2 bases and J by 4 bases, with 6 bases between them. In germline, CDR1 is WNHNN, CDR2 SYGVQD (reference sequence). The length of the CDR3 is 13 residues. CDR3 bases: TGCGCCAGCAGTGAGCAGGGTAATCAGCCCCAGCATTTT. The encoded protein is CASSEQGNQPQHF.

CDR3 sequence reads: CASSSQLGPRRDEQFF. CDR3 in DNA: TGTGCCAGTAGTTCCCAACTAGGGCCGAGGAGGGATGAGCAGTTCTTC. The chain uses TRBV19 and TRBJ2-1, with D possibly matching TRBD2 (6 bases). The V and J ends lost 5 bases and 8 bases respectively, with 22 bases between them. Germline V gives CDR1 LNHDA, CDR2 SQIVND (reference sequence). The CDR3 is 16 amino acids.

This clone showed up just once. The chain joins TRBV10-2 to TRBJ2-2; possibly TRBD1 or TRBD2 for D (5 bases each). V was pared by 3 bases and J by 4 bases, with 12 bases between. CDR1 is WSHSY, CDR2 SAAADI, per germline. This CDR3 region has 15 residues. CDR3 nucleotides: TGCGCCAGCAGTGATTTGGGGGAGCTCACCGGGGAGCTGTTTTTT. Translating gives CASSDLGELTGELFF.

The chain combines TRBV11-3 with TRBJ2-1; 12 bases fit TRBD2. The V segment lost 0 bases and the J segment 6 bases; nucleotides outside the gene matches: 15. Germline values: CDR1 SGHNT, CDR2 YENEEA. This CDR3 comprises 20 residues. For the CDR3, the DNA is TGTGCCAGCAGCTTAGAGCTAGCGGGAGGGCTTGCCGAGGTAGGCAATGAGCAGTTCTTC. Protein product: CASSLELAGGLAEVGNEQFF.

The DNA for the CDR3 is TGTGCCAGCTCAAATATTCTAGCGGGAGGCTACGAGCAGTACTTC. This encodes CASSNILAGGYEQYF. V gene TRBV18 combines with J gene TRBJ2-7; 11 bases agree with TRBD2. Germline V CDR1 and CDR2: KGHSH, LQKENI. There are 15 residues in the CDR3. With 5 bases clipped from V and 3 bases from J, the junction kept 6 bases outside the gene matches.

For this clone: One end of the junction does not line up with germline, which may come from a read error. The chain links TRBV7-7 to TRBJ2-2; 7 bases are a match to TRBD2. The CDR3 totals 17 residues. Germline V gene sequence: CDR1 SSHAT, CDR2 FNYEAQ (reference sequence). The CDR3 spells CASSLAQSGTNTGELFF. The CDR3 bases are TGTGCTAGCAGCTTAGCGCAGAGCGGGACGAACACCGGGGAGCTGTTTTTT.

The chain has TRBV18 and TRBJ1-2; D is possibly TRBD1 (6 bases). Germline CDR1 and CDR2: KGHSH and LQKENI. CDR3 length equals 13 residues. The germline V and J ends were trimmed by 5 bases and 4 bases, with 11 bases remaining between them. Here the CDR3 reads CASSSGQSYGYTF. CDR3 sequence (DNA): TGTGCCAGCTCATCAGGACAGTCCTATGGCTACACCTTC.

J is TRBJ1-5 and V is TRBV6-5; no firm D call. Germline CDR1 is MNHEY and CDR2 is SVGAGI. The CDR3 consists of 11 residues. Trimming removed 8 bases from V and 5 bases from J, with 7 bases in between. CDR3 nucleotides: TGTGCCAGCTCGACACATCAGCCCCAGCATTTT. Translation: CASSTHQPQHF.

This clone was observed a single time. Additional DNA sequences in this sample encode the identical CDR3. The chain is built from TRBV27 and TRBJ1-3; no definite D call. The CDR3 runs 13 residues. CDR1 is MNHEY and CDR2 is SMNVEV in the germline V gene (reference sequence). V gave up 0 bases and J gave up 2 bases, with 2 bases separating them. In DNA, the CDR3 is TGTGCCAGCAGTTTATCTCCTGGAAACACCATATATTTT. Encoded protein: CASSLSPGNTIYF.

In its sample, this clone was seen once. The chain joins TRBV27 to TRBJ2-1; 7 nucleotides agree with TRBD2. Germline lookup yields CDR1 MNHEY and CDR2 SMNVEV (reference sequence). J lost 8 bases, V lost 4 bases, and 11 bases had no gene match. The length of the CDR3 is 15 residues. CDR3 in amino acids: CASSSWAGVVYEQFF. DNA for the CDR3: TGTGCCAGCAGTTCTTGGGCGGGAGTGGTCTATGAGCAGTTCTTC.

J is TRBJ2-1 and V is TRBV28; D perhaps matches TRBD1 (6 bases). This CDR3 region has 14 residues. The V gene lost 5 bases and the J gene lost 10 bases, with 18 bases spanning the gap. CDR1 MDHEN and CDR2 SYDVKM come from the germline V gene. The CDR3 spells CASSLITGRAEQFF. The CDR3 bases are TGTGCCAGCAGTCTAATTACAGGGCGGGCGGAGCAGTTCTTC.

V usage is TRBV11-2 and J usage is TRBJ2-1; D perhaps matches TRBD1 (6 bases). This CDR3 spans 16 amino acids. V lost 1 base, J lost 3 bases, and 13 bases lay in between. CDR1 is SGHAT and CDR2 is FQNNGV in the germline V gene. DNA for the CDR3: TGTGCCAGCAGCTTAGCACAGGGAGTCCGCTACAATGAGCAGTTCTTC. It translates to CASSLAQGVRYNEQFF. The entire variable domain, with the rest obtained from reference TRBV11-2 and TRBJ2-1, is as follows: EAGVAQSPRYKIIEKRQSVAFWCNPISGHATLYWYQQILGQGPKLLIQFQNNGVVDDSQLPKDRFSAERLKGVDSTLKIQPAKLEDSAVYLCASSLAQGVRYNEQFFGPGTRLTVL.

V and J are TRBV7-3 and TRBJ1-6; the D gene is possibly TRBD1 (6 bases). The V end was cut by 0 bases, the J end by 13 bases, with 10 bases between. Germline assignment: CDR1 SGHTA and CDR2 FQGTGA. The CDR3 spans 13 residues. DNA of the CDR3: TGTGCCAGCAGCTTAACGGGGGCGGGTCCCCTCCACTTT. It specifies CASSLTGAGPLHF.

CDR3 protein: CASSYPQGLEQYF. The CDR3 bases are TGTGCCAGCAGTTATCCGCAGGGTCTCGAGCAGTACTTC. This chain links TRBV6-6 with TRBJ2-7; a possible D gene is TRBD1 (5 bases). V gave up 3 bases and J gave up 6 bases, with 12 bases separating them. This CDR3 comprises 13 residues. Germline V CDR1 and CDR2: MNHNY, SVGAGI (reference sequence).

The CDR3 is CAGHRNTGELFF. The CDR3 coding sequence is TGTGCCGGCCATCGAAACACCGGGGAGCTGTTTTTT. The chain combines TRBV6-6 with TRBJ2-2; D ambiguous. V was clipped by 11 bases and J by 2 bases, with 9 bases between them. CDR1 and CDR2 from the germline V gene are MNHNY and SVGAGI (reference sequence). This CDR3 contains 12 residues.

The chain uses TRBV15 and TRBJ2-3; 14 bases are shared with TRBD2. Germline trimming cut 4 bases from V and 4 bases from J; bases unmatched to any gene: 10. The V gene's germline CDR1 is LNHNV and CDR2 YYDKDF (reference sequence). The CDR3 is 18 residues long. CDR3 nucleotides: TGTGCCACCAGCAAAGGGACTAGCGGGAGTTTCATTGCAGATACGCAGTATTTT. It specifies CATSKGTSGSFIADTQYF.

This sequence joins TRBV5-1 and TRBJ2-7, with 11 bases lining up with TRBD2. V lost 2 bases, J lost 0 bases, and 10 bases stayed unmatched. The CDR3 spans 18 residues. CDR1 SGHRS and CDR2 YFSETQ come from the germline V gene. CDR3 sequence: CASSLLIAGGKSSYEQYF. In nucleotides, the CDR3 is TGCGCCAGCAGCTTATTAATAGCGGGGGGGAAAAGCTCCTACGAGCAGTACTTC.